This TCR beta chain was identified in a study of graft-versus-host responses after intestinal transplantation. Study at large: Recipients underwent multivisceral, liver-intestinal, or isolated intestinal transplants. Every one of the recipients received anti-thymocyte globulin induction and afterwards took tacrolimus and steroids for 3 to 4 years.

Study-level points and caveats: Early HvG declines after transplant were associated with peak circulating GvH clone levels.

The CDR3 runs 15 residues. V gave up 5 bases and J gave up 5 bases; unmatched junction bases: 9. In germline, CDR1 is SGHAT, CDR2 FQNNGV. Generated by immunoSEQ multiplex PCR, the TCRdb table keeps only in-frame clones and is missing some. The sample shows over 85,000 clones, about 93% of them seen only once. On this clone itself: Its antigen is unidentified.

This TCR came from a human donor who received an intestinal transplant. The rearrangement joins TRBV11-2 to TRBJ1-5; 7 bases agree with TRBD1. Sequences were derived from unstimulated CD8+ T cells sorted from spleen or lymph node cells, sampled before intestinal transplant. For the CDR3, the DNA is TGTGCCAGCAGCCAGGGGGGAAGAGGGGATCAGCCCCAGCATTTT. Translation gives CASSQGGRGDQPQHF.